These 21 T cell receptor beta chains were sequenced from one sample in a study of blood T cell repertoires in COVID-19. The table came from immunoSEQ multiplex PCR; TCRdb's copy has only in-frame clones and leaves some out. The table lists approximately 120,000 clones, roughly 79% of them singletons. The specimen was peripheral blood. Receptors were obtained from a human donor in a cohort sampled during active COVID-19.

The CDR3 DNA is TGTGCCTGGAGCCAAATCGGCAATGAGCAGTTCTTC. Amino acid sequence: CAWSQIGNEQFF. The chain has TRBV30 and TRBJ2-1; no clear D gene. Trimming pared 3 bases from V and 6 bases from J, leaving 9 bases between. Germline CDR1 is GTSNPN and CDR2 is SVGIG (reference sequence). The CDR3 has 12 amino acids.

This CDR3 is CASRLVSVRGEKLFF. As DNA, the CDR3 is TGTGCAAGTCGCTTAGTCTCGGTCCGGGGGGAAAAACTGTTTTTT. The V call is TRBV12-2, the J call TRBJ1-4. TRBV12-2 represents a pseudogene. The CDR3 sequence is 15 residues long.

CDR3 in DNA: TGTGCCAGCAGCTTACAGGGGTTGGAAGAGACCCAGTACTTC. This gives the protein CASSLQGLEETQYF. The V call is TRBV5-4, the J call TRBJ2-5, with 7 bases fitting TRBD1. The V and J ends lost 2 bases and 3 bases, in that order; junction bases with no gene match: 4. This CDR3 spans 14 amino acids. Germline assignment: CDR1 SGHNT and CDR2 YYREEE (reference sequence).

The V call is TRBV7-6, the J call TRBJ2-7; 9 bases align to TRBD1. Germline CDR1 reads SGHVS; CDR2 reads FNYEAQ. The trim removed 5 bases at V and 0 bases at J, leaving 2 bases unmatched. The CDR3 loop spans 14 amino acids. Written as DNA, the CDR3 is TGTGCCAGCAGCATGACAGGGGGCTCCTACGAGCAGTACTTC. Translation gives CASSMTGGSYEQYF.

This clone came up a few times. The chain recombines TRBV7-9 with TRBJ1-4; tentative D call: TRBD1 (6 bases). Germline loops: CDR1 SEHNR, CDR2 FQNEAQ (reference sequence). This CDR3 contains 15 residues. Trimming cost V 5 bases and J 0 bases, with 10 bases left between them. The CDR3 bases are TGTGCCAGCAGCACAGGGCCCGCAACTAATGAAAAACTGTTTTTT. Translation: CASSTGPATNEKLFF.

The V call is TRBV6-2 or TRBV6-3, the J call TRBJ2-4; the D gene is possibly TRBD2 (6 bases). The CDR3 is 14 residues long. Trimming removed 4 bases from V and 6 bases from J, with 13 bases in between. Germline V gene data show CDR1 as MNHEY and CDR2 as SVGEGT. The CDR3 loop reads CASSSQGGLNIQYF. In DNA, the CDR3 is TGTGCCAGCAGTTCCCAGGGAGGTCTAAACATTCAGTACTTC.

The chain is built from TRBV10-3 and TRBJ1-6, with 9 positions matching TRBD1. CDR3 length: 14 residues. Germline trimming cut 4 bases from V and 9 bases from J; bases unmatched to any gene: 4. CDR1 is ENHRY and CDR2 is SYGVKD in the germline V gene. CDR3 sequence reads: CAISGGQGTSPLHF. The CDR3 DNA follows: TGTGCCATCAGTGGGGGACAGGGAACTTCACCCCTCCACTTT.

The chain links TRBV30 to TRBJ2-5, with D possibly TRBD2 on 6 matching bases. Germline CDR1 reads GTSNPN; CDR2 reads SVGIG (reference sequence). This CDR3 contains 15 residues. The ends were cut back, 2 bases at V and 1 base at J, with 14 bases in the middle. CDR3 in amino acids: CAWSSLSRGQETQYF. In DNA, the CDR3 is TGTGCCTGGAGTTCCCTGTCGCGGGGCCAAGAGACCCAGTACTTC.

This chain links TRBV7-8 with TRBJ2-5; no firm D call. Germline CDR1 and CDR2: SGHVS and FQNEAQ. The CDR3 consists of 14 residues. Deletions cut 5 bases from V and 9 bases from J, with 19 bases between. CDR3 region: CASSRQRVTRAQYF. The CDR3 DNA reads TGTGCCAGCAGCCGCCAACGGGTCACCCGGGCCCAGTACTTC.

The rearrangement joins TRBV9 to TRBJ2-2; TRBD1 matches 8 bases. Germline CDR1 reads SGDLS; CDR2 reads YYNGEE. V dropped 0 bases and J dropped 5; count of bases not matched to a gene: 6. The length of the CDR3 is 16 residues. DNA for the CDR3: TGTGCCAGCAGCGTAGGGTCCAGGGGGCATACCGGGGAGCTGTTTTTT. Protein: CASSVGSRGHTGELFF.

The rearrangement joins TRBV7-9 to TRBJ2-4, with D unresolved. Germline V gene lookup returns CDR1 SEHNR and CDR2 FQNEAQ (reference sequence). The CDR3 is 17 amino acids. The germline V and J ends were trimmed by 2 bases and 4 bases, with 18 bases remaining between them. This CDR3 is CASSLSPDPKRKNIQYF. CDR3 nucleotide sequence: TGTGCCAGCAGCTTATCCCCCGACCCGAAGAGGAAAAACATTCAGTACTTC.

J is TRBJ1-1 and V is TRBV6-6, with 8 positions matching TRBD1. The CDR3 has 14 residues. The germline gives CDR1 MNHNY, CDR2 SVGAGI (reference sequence). Germline trimming cut 6 bases from V and 5 bases from J; bases unmatched to any gene: 8. The chain's CDR3 is CASSTGTGRTEAFF. The CDR3 DNA sequence: TGTGCCAGCAGCACCGGGACAGGTCGGACTGAAGCTTTCTTT.

The rearrangement joins TRBV5-4 to TRBJ1-6, with 7 positions matching TRBD1. CDR1 SGHNT and CDR2 YYREEE come from the germline V gene (reference sequence). The CDR3 covers 14 residues. Losses at the gene ends were 4 bases for V and 10 bases for J; bases not matched to a gene: 8. The CDR3 sequence: CASSIQGDGSPLHF. In DNA form, the CDR3 reads TGTGCCAGCAGCATCCAGGGGGACGGATCACCCCTCCACTTT.

The genes are TRBV13 and TRBJ2-3; TRBD2 aligns across 7 bases. The CDR3 has 17 residues. Germline CDR1 is PRHDT and CDR2 is FYEKMQ (reference sequence). V shed 0 bases, J shed 0 bases, and the junction held 6 bases outside the gene matches. CDR3 coding DNA: TGTGCCAGCAGCTTAGGTTGGCTAGCGGAAAGCACAGATACGCAGTATTTT. It codes for CASSLGWLAESTDTQYF.

The chain uses TRBV15 and TRBJ2-1, with 10 bases identical to TRBD2. The CDR3 contains 15 residues. Germline CDR1 and CDR2: LNHNV and YYDKDF (reference sequence). The V and J ends lost 5 bases and 5 bases, in that order; junction bases with no gene match: 6. The CDR3 nucleotides read TGTGCCACCAGCCTGGGACTAGCGAGTAACAATGAGCAGTTCTTC. Its translation: CATSLGLASNNEQFF.

This chain connects TRBV7-8 to TRBJ2-1; TRBD2 matches 14 bases. The CDR3 has 19 amino acids. In germline, CDR1 is SGHVS, CDR2 FQNEAQ. V dropped 7 bases and J dropped 4; count of bases not matched to a gene: 15. The CDR3 DNA reads as TGTGCCAGCACCGGGACTAGCGGGGGACTCCCGGCGGGATACAATGAGCAGTTCTTC. Protein: CASTGTSGGLPAGYNEQFF.

The chain joins TRBV28 to TRBJ1-2, with 7 bases lining up with TRBD1. The CDR3 is made up of 15 amino acids. Trimming cost V 1 base and J 7 bases; bases outside gene matches: 9. Germline V lookup: CDR1 MDHEN, CDR2 SYDVKM. The CDR3 DNA sequence: TGTGCCAGCAGTTTATTGACAGGGAACACCGCTGGCTACACCTTC. Its translation is CASSLLTGNTAGYTF.

V and J are TRBV5-4 and TRBJ2-1, with 7 bases lining up with TRBD2. CDR1 is SGHNT, CDR2 YYREEE, per germline (reference sequence). V shed 0 bases and J 2 bases; nucleotides not matched to a gene: 5. The CDR3 consists of 16 residues. CDR3 DNA sequence: TGTGCCAGCAGCTTGGGGGCGGGGGAGACCTACAATGAGCAGTTCTTC. Amino acids: CASSLGAGETYNEQFF.

The chain joins TRBV7-2 to TRBJ2-5, with D hard to call. Per germline, CDR1 SGHTA and CDR2 FQGNSA. The CDR3 is made up of 11 amino acids. Trimming cost V 5 bases and J 1 base, with 2 bases left between them. CDR3 amino acids: CASSLQETQYF. CDR3 nucleotides: TGTGCCAGCAGCCTCCAAGAGACCCAGTACTTC.

This clone appeared a few times. The gene calls are TRBV5-1 and TRBJ1-3, with D possibly TRBD1 on 5 matching bases. This CDR3 has 15 residues. Germline assignment: CDR1 SGHRS and CDR2 YFSETQ. The V gene lost 0 bases and the J gene lost 2 bases, with 9 bases spanning the gap. As DNA, the CDR3 is TGCGCCAGCAGCTTGGCCACAGGCCCTGGAAACACCATATATTTT. It is translated as CASSLATGPGNTIYF. Using reference TRBV5-1 and TRBJ1-3 for the parts outside the CDR3, the full variable domain is KAGVTQTPRYLIKTRGQQVTLSCSPISGHRSVSWYQQTPGQGLQFLFEYFSETQRNKGNFPGRFSGRQFSNSRSEMNVSTLELGDSALYLCASSLATGPGNTIYFGEGSWLTVV.

This rearrangement joins TRBV19 to TRBJ1-6, with TRBD1 matching over 7 bases. V lost 7 bases to trimming and J lost 7 bases; unmatched junction nucleotides: 4. This CDR3 has 13 residues. In germline, CDR1 is LNHDA, CDR2 SQIVND (reference sequence). The DNA for the CDR3 is TGTGCCAGTAAGGACAGGAGAAATTCACCCCTCCACTTT. Its translation: CASKDRRNSPLHF.